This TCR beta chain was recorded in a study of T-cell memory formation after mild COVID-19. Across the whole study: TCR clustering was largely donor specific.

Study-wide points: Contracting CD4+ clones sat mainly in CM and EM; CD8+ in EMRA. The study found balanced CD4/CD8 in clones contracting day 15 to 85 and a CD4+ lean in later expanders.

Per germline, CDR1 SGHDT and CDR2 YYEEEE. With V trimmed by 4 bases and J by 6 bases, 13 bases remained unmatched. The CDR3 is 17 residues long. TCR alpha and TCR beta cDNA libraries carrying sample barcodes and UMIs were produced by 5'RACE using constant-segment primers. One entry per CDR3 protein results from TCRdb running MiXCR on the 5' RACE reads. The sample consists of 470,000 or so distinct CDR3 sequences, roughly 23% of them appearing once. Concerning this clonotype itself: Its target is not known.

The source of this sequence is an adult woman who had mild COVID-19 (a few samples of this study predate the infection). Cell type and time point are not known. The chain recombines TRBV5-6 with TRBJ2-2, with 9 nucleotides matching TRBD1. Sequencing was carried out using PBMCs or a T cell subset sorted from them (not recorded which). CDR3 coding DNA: TGTGCCAGCAGCGGCCATGGGTTGGGACAGGGAGCCGGGGAGCTGTTTTTT. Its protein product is CASSGHGLGQGAGELFF.